Below, 9 T cell receptor beta chains from the same sample are listed, as sequenced in a study of CD4 T cells in relation to SARS-CoV-2 and coronaviruses. Sequenced by immunoSEQ multiplex PCR; TCRdb stores in-frame clones only, minus some. The repertoire has about 68,000 clones, just over 90% of them found once; the top ten carry around 0.21%. Before the COVID-19 pandemic, during about 2011-2019, CD4+ T cells were taken from unexposed donors. The sample consisted of naive CD4+ T cells from PBMCs. Subset noted: naive CD4+ T cells isolated by negative enrichment. Receptor source: a human donor in good health.

In this sample, this clone turned up once. This chain links TRBV5-1 with TRBJ2-7, with 10 positions matching TRBD2. Trimming removed 4 bases from V and 5 bases from J; junction bases left unmatched: 6. CDR3 size: 14 residues. CDR1 SGHRS and CDR2 YFSETQ come from the germline V gene. CDR3 amino acids: CASSTTSGSHEQYF. DNA for the CDR3: TGCGCCAGCAGCACGACTAGCGGGTCCCACGAGCAGTACTTC.

The gene calls are TRBV5-6 and TRBJ2-5; D gene ambiguous. Per the germline V gene, CDR1 is SGHDT and CDR2 is YYEEEE. The CDR3 has 12 residues. The V end was cut by 1 base, the J end by 5 bases, with 6 bases between. This chain's CDR3 is CASSLISETQYF. Here the CDR3 DNA reads TGTGCCAGCAGCTTGATATCGGAGACCCAGTACTTC.

This clone was counted only a few times. The chain links TRBV2 to TRBJ1-6; D not resolved. V dropped 7 bases and J dropped 0 bases, with 16 bases sitting between them. CDR3 size: 17 residues. Per germline, CDR1 SNHLY and CDR2 FYNNEI. CDR3 amino acids: CASNTPTGSSYNSPLHF. In DNA, the CDR3 is TGTGCCAGCAATACCCCGACGGGGAGCTCCTATAATTCACCCCTCCACTTT.

The chain combines TRBV10-2 with TRBJ2-7; D call uncertain. V gave up 8 bases and J gave up 1 base, with 12 bases separating them. CDR3 length equals 13 residues. Germline CDR1 reads WSHSY; CDR2 reads SAAADI. As DNA, the CDR3 is TGCGCCAGCGAAAAGACGGATTCCTACGAGCAGTACTTC. Protein: CASEKTDSYEQYF.

This clone was detected only once. This chain joins TRBV9 and TRBJ2-3, with 12 bases matching TRBD2. The germline gives CDR1 SGDLS, CDR2 YYNGEE. The CDR3 has 18 residues. The trim removed 0 bases at V and 1 base at J, leaving 6 bases unmatched. CDR3 nucleotides: TGTGCCAGCAGCGTAGTGGCTAGCGGGGGGGCGGGCACAGATACGCAGTATTTT. The encoded protein is CASSVVASGGAGTDTQYF.

V is TRBV5-1 and J is TRBJ2-2; 9 positions match TRBD2. This CDR3 is built from 16 residues. J gave up 1 base and V 1 base, and 2 bases lay outside the gene matches. Germline V gives CDR1 SGHRS, CDR2 YFSETQ. The CDR3 is CASSLFSGGNTGELFF. The CDR3, as DNA: TGCGCCAGCAGCTTGTTTAGCGGGGGGAACACCGGGGAGCTGTTTTTT. The full variable domain, in which reference TRBV5-1 and TRBJ2-2 provide the parts outside the CDR3, is KAGVTQTPRYLIKTRGQQVTLSCSPISGHRSVSWYQQTPGQGLQFLFEYFSETQRNKGNFPGRFSGRQFSNSRSEMNVSTLELGDSALYLCASSLFSGGNTGELFFGEGSRLTVL.

The genes are TRBV7-2 and TRBJ2-3; D possibly corresponds to TRBD1 (5 bases). Germline lookup yields CDR1 SGHTA and CDR2 FQGNSA. The CDR3 totals 13 residues. With 6 bases removed from V and 6 bases from J, the gap between germline ends came to 13 bases. The DNA for the CDR3 is TGTGCCAGCAGTAAGGGGCAGGCTGATACGCAGTATTTT. This codes for CASSKGQADTQYF.

This clone has just one count. This chain joins TRBV5-1 and TRBJ2-2; no clear D gene. V was cut by 4 bases and J by 6 bases, with 13 bases left in between. Per the germline V gene, CDR1 is SGHRS and CDR2 is YFSETQ. The CDR3 sequence is 14 residues long. The DNA of the CDR3 is TGCGCCAGCAGCGAGTACAACCCCGCCGGGGAGCTGTTTTTT. It yields the protein CASSEYNPAGELFF.

This clone has a single count. The CDR3, as DNA: TGTGCCAGCAGTGATGGGACAGGGAGGGCCGGGGAGCTGTTTTTT. Translating it yields CASSDGTGRAGELFF. J is TRBJ2-2 and V is TRBV27, with 9 bases aligning to TRBD1. This CDR3 is 15 amino acids long. J gave up 6 bases and V 5 bases, and 7 bases lay outside the gene matches. Germline V gene lookup returns CDR1 MNHEY and CDR2 SMNVEV (reference sequence).